This TCR beta chain was sequenced for a study of T-cell memory formation after mild COVID-19 (dated by TCRdb to 2020 to 2022). The study in broad terms: TCR sequence clusters from the two donors were largely donor specific. T-cell clones expanding and contracting after mild COVID-19 in a couple of donors were tracked by longitudinal TCRalpha and TCRbeta repertoire sequencing. Two young, previously healthy adult volunteers made up the cohort, one male and one female.

Sequencing was performed on an Illumina NovaSeq 6000. cDNA libraries for TCRalpha and TCRbeta were prepared by 5'RACE using constant-segment primers, with sample barcodes and unique molecular identifiers added. Trizol reagent was used to extract RNA from every sample. Libraries were amplified in two PCR steps, with a second sample barcode and Illumina TruSeq adapters added in the second step. Libraries were sequenced on an Illumina NovaSeq with 2 x 150 bp paired-end reads. Regarding the original processing steps: Reads were demultiplexed and collapsed into UMI-guided consensus sequences with migec v1.2.7. Using mixcr v2.1.11, the UMI consensuses were aligned to TRA and TRB V and J templates and assembled into clonotypes. Clonotypes were classified as expanded or contracted when called significant by both edgeR and NoisET, with noise models trained on biological replicates. For edgeR calls, the thresholds were a false discovery rate-adjusted p below 0.01 and a log2 fold-change of 1. As an exploratory analysis of dynamics, max-normalized trajectories of the 1000 most abundant clonotypes were examined with PCA combined with hierarchical clustering. Separately sequenced CD4+ and CD8+ repertoires were used to assign a CD4 or CD8 phenotype to each responding clone. TCRdb reworked the public reads: Q25 trimming with fastp, MiXCR clone assembly, productive beta chains retained. Merged by CDR3 protein, the rows form single entries marked with the most common genes and DNA. Clone size and V and J calls follow TCRdb, not the original study. This sample comprises 350,000 to 500,000 distinct CDR3 sequences, 20% to 25% of them detected only once. The biggest ten clones account for about an eighth of the sample.

Regarding this clonotype: Its binding antigen is unknown. Qualities for individual bases were not recorded, and no much larger clone is one base off.

Trimming at the junction amounts to 2 bases on V and 0 bases on J, and the germline ends lie 15 bases apart. The CDR3 sequence holds 17 residues, the cysteine and phenylalanine included. Only the CDR3 DNA is retained, 51 bases long and in frame from the first base. CDR1 and CDR2, looked up from the germline V gene (reference sequence), are SGHKS and YYEKEE. PBMCs were isolated by Ficoll-Paque density gradient centrifugation. Overall study outcomes, separate from this receptor: Clones that contracted from day 15 to 85 showed balanced CD4/CD8 phenotypes, whereas a second wave of clones that expanded from day 15 to 37 leaned towards CD4+. The second-wave clones that peaked on day 37 were not confirmed to be SARS-CoV-2 specific. Contracting CD4+ clones appeared mostly in the CM and EM memory subsets, whereas CD8+ clones were enriched in EMRA. Some responding clones were detected in pre-infection memory, suggesting pre-existing cross-reactive memory T cells joined the SARS-CoV-2 response. Only two mild cases were covered by the study, and larger cohorts that include severe cases with pre-infection samples were considered necessary.

This clonotype was obtained from an adult woman who had mild COVID-19 (a few samples of this study predate the infection). The sample titles of this study are shuffled in the database, so cell type and time point are left out; the donor was told from shared clones. Specimen: PBMCs or a T cell subset sorted from them (not recorded which). The chain is encoded by TRBV5-5 joined to TRBJ1-3; a confident D gene designation cannot be given. The sequence in DNA is TGTGCCAGCAGCTTCAGACCGACGGGTAACTCTGGAAACACCATATATTTT. Translated, this is CASSFRPTGNSGNTIYF.